This T cell receptor (beta chain) emerged from a study of neurological immune-mediated disorders. On the study more broadly: There were around 35 multiple sclerosis patients; 31 were relapsing-remitting and 3 were secondary progressive. Study-level findings and limits: A possible signature appeared as one related-CDR3 cluster, in which phylogenetic grouping placed the repertoires of 18 of 34 multiple sclerosis patients. No CDR3 amino acid sequences were shared by expanded clones across subjects, suggesting private repertoires in all groups.

Per sequencing run, 15-18 subjects together gave over 170 million TCR-beta sequences. MiXCR was run by TCRdb on the 5' RACE reads, yielding one entry per CDR3 protein. The sample lists about 66,000 distinct CDR3 sequences, less than 4% seen once, with approximately 1.2% in the top ten. Trimming took off 0 bases at V and 5 bases at J, with 16 bases between the two ends. The germline V gene encodes CDR1 LGHNA and CDR2 YSLEER. This CDR3 spans 16 amino acids. The table lists this clonotype with many counts. The antigen is unknown. The rearrangement uses TRBV4-3 and TRBJ1-2, with D perhaps TRBD1 (6 bases). The sequencing input was PBMCs. The TCR sequence derives from a man between 25 and 39 years old with multiple sclerosis. The CDR3 sequence is CASSQDSTQGGYGYTF. The CDR3 DNA is TGCGCCAGCAGCCAAGATAGTACACAGGGAGGGTATGGCTACACCTTC.